This T cell receptor beta chain was sequenced during a study of identifying expanded T cells in peripheral blood. General study results and limits: Differentially abundant clones: about 1.2 between replicates, just under 17 at 2 to 3 weeks, approximately 19 at four. Roughly two-week clone count variance significantly increased as total template count grew.

No infections or other immune events were documented during collection. Profiling relied on immunoSEQ multiplex PCR, and the TCRdb table lists in-frame clones only, not all of them. The sample comprises around 57,000 clones, about 87% of which are singletons, and 4.7% rests with the top ten. To note about this clone: Antigen specificity is unknown.

Deletions cut 4 bases from V and 2 bases from J, with 11 bases between. The CDR3 loop spans 15 amino acids. Germline V gene sequence: CDR1 LNHDA, CDR2 SQIVND (reference sequence). The sequence came from a person aged 18 to 75 in good health. The sequenced material came from blood. The chain recombines TRBV19 with TRBJ1-4; D is perhaps TRBD1 (6 bases). Here the CDR3 DNA reads TGTGCCAGTAGTAGCCACAGGGTCACTAATGAAAAACTGTTTTTT. It codes for CASSSHRVTNEKLFF.